One sample yielded the 2 T cell receptor beta chains listed below, sequenced in a study of CXCR3-negative and CXCR3-positive naive CD8 T cells. Study-wide findings and caveats: The study found more hydrophobic TRB CDR3s in CXCR3-positive naive cells than in CXCR3-negative naive cells.

The authors made the TRB cDNA libraries by 5' RACE using UMI labels. TCRdb processed the 5' RACE reads again and assigns one entry to each CDR3 protein, with no DNA. The sample includes about 86,000 distinct CDR3 sequences. No cognate antigen is known for these TCRs. The sample was naive CXCR3+ CD8+ T cells from blood. As for subset: CD45RO-CCR7+CD27+CD95- naive CD8+ T cells expressing CXCR3 (TNR3+). Receptors were obtained from a human donor in good health. Some clones in this sample may be carry-over from other donors' samples.

The chain recombines TRBV5-1 with TRBJ2-3; absent DNA, TCRdb's TRBD1 call cannot be checked. The V gene's germline CDR1 is SGHRS and CDR2 YFSETQ. The CDR3 runs 12 residues. CDR3 protein: CASSWTADTQYF.

The rearrangement uses TRBV5-4 and TRBJ2-1; the TCRdb call, TRBD1, lacks DNA for checking. Germline V gene data show CDR1 as SGHNT and CDR2 as YYREEE (reference sequence). CDR3 length equals 15 residues. CDR3 in amino acids: CASSPRGGGYNEQFF.